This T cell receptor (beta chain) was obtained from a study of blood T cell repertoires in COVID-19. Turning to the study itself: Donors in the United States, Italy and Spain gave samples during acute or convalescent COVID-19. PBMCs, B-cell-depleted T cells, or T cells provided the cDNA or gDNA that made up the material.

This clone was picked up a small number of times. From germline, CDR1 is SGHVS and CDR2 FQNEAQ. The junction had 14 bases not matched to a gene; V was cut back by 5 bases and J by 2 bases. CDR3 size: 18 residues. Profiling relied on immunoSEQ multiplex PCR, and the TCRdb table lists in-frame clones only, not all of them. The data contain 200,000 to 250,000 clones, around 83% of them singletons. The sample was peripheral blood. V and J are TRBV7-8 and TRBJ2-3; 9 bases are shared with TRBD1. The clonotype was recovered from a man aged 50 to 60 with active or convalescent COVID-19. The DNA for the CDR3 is TGTGCCAGCAGCCCGCCTTATCCCGGGACAGGGCCCACAGATACGCAGTATTTT. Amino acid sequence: CASSPPYPGTGPTDTQYF.